A single sample gave rise to the 15 T cell receptor beta chains below, sequenced in a study of CD8+ T cells in alopecia areata. Treatment described: oral pan-JAK inhibitor, 5-10 mg twice daily. RNA was extracted and reverse transcribed into cDNA as the sequencing template. Assay: immunoSEQ multiplex PCR; the TCRdb copy retains only in-frame clones and omits some. The sample holds about 180,000 clones, approximately 50% seen once. Here the sequenced sample was CD8+ T cells sorted from blood, taken around week 52, from a patient treated with tofacitinib. The receptors derive from a human donor with alopecia areata.

The rearrangement links TRBV6-5 to TRBJ1-6; D is unclear. CDR3 length: 13 residues. CDR1 and CDR2 (germline): MNHEY, SVGAGI. Between the trimmed V and J ends, which lost 5 bases and 4 bases, there was a span of 6 bases. The CDR3 reads CASSQEYNSPLHF. DNA for the CDR3: TGTGCCAGCAGTCAGGAATATAATTCACCCCTCCACTTT.

The chain couples TRBV7-9 to TRBJ2-2, with unresolved D. V was cut by 1 base and J by 3 bases, with 15 bases left in between. The CDR3 totals 17 residues. Per the germline V gene, CDR1 is SEHNR and CDR2 is FQNEAQ (reference sequence). CDR3 in amino acids: CASSLGTFLPDTGELFF. The CDR3 region has the DNA TGTGCCAGCAGCTTAGGCACGTTTCTCCCGGACACCGGGGAGCTGTTTTTT. The full variable domain, with the rest looked up from reference TRBV7-9 and TRBJ2-2, is DTGVSQNPRHKITKRGQNVTFRCDPISEHNRLYWYRQTLGQGPEFLTYFQNEAQLEKSRLLSDRFSAERPKGSFSTLEIQRTEQGDSAMYLCASSLGTFLPDTGELFFGEGSRLTVL.

This clone appeared a few times. The chain has TRBV4-2 and TRBJ2-1; TRBD1 matches 7 bases. J lost 2 bases, V lost 5 bases, and 6 bases had no gene match. CDR3 length: 15 amino acids. Germline V gene data show CDR1 as LGHNA and CDR2 as YNFKEQ. The DNA for the CDR3 is TGTGCCAGCAGCTTAGAACAGGGGCCCTACAATGAGCAGTTCTTC. Translated, it gives CASSLEQGPYNEQFF.

This clone was counted between two and nine times. The rearrangement links TRBV7-2 to TRBJ2-7; TRBD1 matches 8 bases. Germline lookup yields CDR1 SGHTA and CDR2 FQGNSA. With V trimmed by 5 bases and J by 3 bases, 0 bases remained unmatched. There are 12 residues in the CDR3. CDR3 DNA sequence: TGTGCCAGCAGCGACAGGGGCTACGAGCAGTACTTC. This sequence encodes CASSDRGYEQYF.

The chain has TRBV2 and TRBJ2-5, with 8 bases that match TRBD1. Germline V gives CDR1 SNHLY, CDR2 FYNNEI. This CDR3 contains 14 residues. V shed 5 bases and J 4 bases; nucleotides not matched to a gene: 6. The CDR3 coding sequence is TGTGCCAGCAGTTTCGGACAGGGAGCAGAGACCCAGTACTTC. This codes for CASSFGQGAETQYF.

The V call is TRBV4-2, the J call TRBJ1-6; tentatively, D is TRBD1 (6 bases). V was clipped by 4 bases and J by 10 bases, with 14 bases between them. The CDR3 totals 14 residues. CDR1 is LGHNA, CDR2 YNFKEQ, per germline. In nucleotides, the CDR3 is TGTGCCAGCAGCCCCGGGGGCCAGGGCTCACCCCTCCACTTT. Translation: CASSPGGQGSPLHF.

The chain has TRBV10-3 and TRBJ1-2; D is unclear. This CDR3 spans 15 amino acids. In germline, CDR1 is ENHRY, CDR2 SYGVKD. The V end lost 0 bases, the J end lost 4 bases, and 12 bases lay between the germline ends. The DNA for the CDR3 is TGTGCCATCAGTGAGTCAAGGCAGACCTTCTATGGCTACACCTTC. Protein: CAISESRQTFYGYTF.

CDR3 sequence: CASSLKYGETQYF. CDR3 bases: TGTGCCAGCAGTTTAAAGTATGGAGAGACCCAGTACTTC. The rearrangement joins TRBV27 to TRBJ2-5; D not certain. CDR1 MNHEY and CDR2 SMNVEV come from the germline V gene (reference sequence). The germline V and J ends were trimmed by 2 bases and 4 bases, with 8 bases remaining between them. This CDR3 has 13 residues.

This clone was counted between two and nine times. V and J are TRBV2 and TRBJ2-5, with 9 bases matching TRBD1. Germline V gene sequence: CDR1 SNHLY, CDR2 FYNNEI. The CDR3 totals 15 residues. Unmatched junction bases numbered 8, after V lost 4 bases and J lost 5 bases. Here the CDR3 reads CASSADRGAWETQYF. In DNA form, the CDR3 reads TGTGCCAGCAGTGCGGACAGGGGAGCGTGGGAGACCCAGTACTTC.

Points on this clone: The CDR3 end shows no conserved phenylalanine or tryptophan, and so a read error is likely. The chain has TRBV30 and TRBJ2-7, with D possibly called TRBD1 or TRBD2 (5 bases each). Germline CDR1 is GTSNPN and CDR2 is SVGIG (reference sequence). The V gene lost 6 bases and the J gene lost 0 bases, with 15 bases spanning the gap. This CDR3 is 14 amino acids long. The CDR3 region has the DNA TGTGCCTGTCAATCCGGGACCGACTCCTACGAGCAGTACCTC. Its translation: CACQSGTDSYEQYL.

V is TRBV29-1 and J is TRBJ2-1, with 10 bases identical to TRBD1. The germline V gene encodes CDR1 SQVTM and CDR2 ANQGSEA. Trimming cost V 7 bases and J 0 bases; bases outside gene matches: 3. The CDR3 is made up of 14 amino acids. CDR3 nucleotides: TGCAGCGGGGACAGGGGAAACTCCTACAATGAGCAGTTCTTC. Translated: CSGDRGNSYNEQFF.

This chain links TRBV2 with TRBJ1-5; D gene unclear. Germline lookup yields CDR1 SNHLY and CDR2 FYNNEI. The CDR3 length is 14 residues. V lost 4 bases to trimming and J lost 0 bases, with 7 bases between them. Written as DNA, the CDR3 is TGTGCCAGCAGTGGGCAGGCTAGCAATCAGCCCCAGCATTTT. It codes for CASSGQASNQPQHF.

The chain links TRBV27 to TRBJ2-5; D remains ambiguous. The CDR3 spans 16 residues. Trimming shortened V by 5 bases and J by 2 bases, and 18 bases separated the two germline ends. Germline V gene data show CDR1 as MNHEY and CDR2 as SMNVEV (reference sequence). The CDR3 reads CASSHLGEGLQETQYF. The CDR3 bases are TGTGCCAGCAGTCACCTCGGTGAAGGGTTACAAGAGACCCAGTACTTC.

The chain uses TRBV29-1 and TRBJ2-1, with a weak D call TRBD1 (5 bases). The CDR3 loop spans 13 amino acids. V was trimmed by 4 bases and J by 4 bases, leaving 11 bases between them. Germline loops: CDR1 SQVTM, CDR2 ANQGSEA. In nucleotides, the CDR3 is TGCAGCGTTGTTGGGGCCATGTACAATGAGCAGTTCTTC. Protein product: CSVVGAMYNEQFF.

This clone was counted ten times or more. The rearrangement uses TRBV19 and TRBJ1-5; maybe TRBD1 (5 bases). The CDR3 spans 14 residues. Trimming cost V 4 bases and J 2 bases, with 9 bases left between them. Germline V gene sequence: CDR1 LNHDA, CDR2 SQIVND (reference sequence). The CDR3 loop reads CASSRGVGNQPQHF. DNA of the CDR3: TGTGCCAGTAGTAGGGGGGTCGGCAATCAGCCCCAGCATTTT.